This TCR beta chain was sequenced for a study of blood T cell repertoires in COVID-19. Produced via immunoSEQ multiplex PCR; TCRdb's table is partial and in-frame only. The sample lists some 38,000 clones; more than 80% were seen once. CDR1 is SGHVS and CDR2 is FQNEAQ in the germline V gene. The V segment lost 3 bases and the J segment 5 bases; nucleotides outside the gene matches: 12. The CDR3 sequence is 16 residues long. The V and J genes are TRBV7-8 and TRBJ2-5, with 7 bases lining up with TRBD1. The TCR comes from a man aged 55 to 70 with active or convalescent COVID-19. What was sequenced was peripheral blood. This CDR3 reads CASSLMAGGALETQYF. The DNA for the CDR3 is TGTGCCAGCAGCTTGATGGCAGGGGGAGCCTTGGAGACCCAGTACTTC.